This T cell receptor beta chain comes out of a study of blood T cell repertoires in COVID-19. Looking at the study overall: The United States, Italy and Spain provided the acute and convalescent COVID-19 samples. T cells, B-cell-depleted T cells, or PBMCs provided the cDNA or gDNA that served as material.

In this sample, this clone turned up a few times. Per the authors' pipeline: Amplification from reference gene primers served as the basis for estimated nucleated cell counts. Libraries were prepared by immunoSEQ multiplex PCR; TCRdb keeps only in-frame clonotypes and omits some of them. V and J calls plus clone size are reproduced from that table; the DNA served to infer D and trimming. The data show some 130,000 clones, about 85% seen once. Germline lookup yields CDR1 MNHNS and CDR2 SASEGT. The ends were cut back, 0 bases at V and 1 base at J, with 13 bases in the middle. The CDR3 length is 16 residues.

The source material was peripheral blood. The chain has TRBV6-1 and TRBJ2-7; D is possibly TRBD1 (6 bases). The source of this sequence is a man between 65 and 85 years old with acute or convalescent COVID-19. Here the CDR3 DNA reads TGTGCCAGCAGTGAAGCGCGACAGGCCAAATCCTACGAGCAGTACTTC. It is translated as CASSEARQAKSYEQYF.